This T cell receptor (beta chain) was profiled in a study of blood T cell repertoires in COVID-19. Only in-frame clones appear in the TCRdb table, and some are missing; sequencing was by immunoSEQ multiplex PCR. The table has roughly 280,000 clones, about 90% seen once. Participants were aged about 18 to 89 years from 20 to 30 US areas. Self-reported history from a screening survey and questionnaire set each donor's cohort. The junction had 11 bases not matched to a gene; V was cut back by 2 bases and J by 7 bases. Germline CDR1 is MNHEY and CDR2 is SMNVEV (reference sequence). The CDR3 loop spans 16 amino acids.

The chain recombines TRBV27 with TRBJ2-7; 10 bases match TRBD2. The sequenced sample was PBMCs or T cells enriched from blood (not recorded which). The receptor was isolated from a woman aged 30 to 39 with acute COVID-19. The DNA of the CDR3 is TGTGCCAGCAGTTTACAATTAGCGGGAGGTTTGGGAGAGCAGTACTTC. Its protein is CASSLQLAGGLGEQYF.